These 6 T cell receptor beta chains originate from one sample sequenced in a study of CD8+CD57+ T cells in acquired aplastic anemia. The patients chosen for sequencing had shown expansion of CD8+CD57+ cells (detected by flow cytometry). Genomic DNA, serving as template, underwent TCR beta VDJ and CDR3 profiling. TCRdb itself ran the reads through MiXCR, one entry per CDR3 protein. The sample has about 150,000 distinct CDR3 sequences; 52% are singletons. The sample was sorted CD4+, CD8+, or CD8+CD57+ T cells (not recorded which) from PBMCs. The receptors shown here come from a human donor with aplastic anemia.

The table lists this clonotype with many counts. The chain links TRBV12-3 or TRBV12-4 to TRBJ2-7; D gene unclear. V was pared by 3 bases and J by 5 bases, with 11 bases between. There are 13 residues in the CDR3. The CDR3 loop is CASSLVGLNEQYF. In DNA form, the CDR3 reads TGTGCCAGCAGTTTGGTGGGTTTGAACGAGCAGTACTTC.

The genes are TRBV25-1 and TRBJ1-2, with D unclear. Trimming removed 4 bases from V and 6 bases from J, with 18 bases in between. CDR3 length: 15 amino acids. CDR1 MGHDK and CDR2 SYGVNS come from the germline V gene. Written as DNA, the CDR3 is TGTGCCAGCAGTGGTCGACTGCGGGGAGTTCATGGCTACACCTTC. Translated: CASSGRLRGVHGYTF.

This clonotype turned up a few times. This chain connects TRBV20-1 to TRBJ2-1; 10 bases agree with TRBD2. The trim removed 7 bases at V and 5 bases at J, leaving 2 bases unmatched. CDR1 and CDR2 from the germline V gene are DFQATT and SNEGSKA (reference sequence). The CDR3 is made up of 12 amino acids. The CDR3 DNA is TGCAGTGAAGCGGGGGGGCACAATGAGCAGTTCTTC. As protein: CSEAGGHNEQFF.

V usage is TRBV29-1 and J usage is TRBJ1-4; D is unclear. Trimming pared 6 bases from V and 3 bases from J, leaving 11 bases between. Germline V CDR1 and CDR2: SQVTM, ANQGSEA. CDR3 length: 13 amino acids. The CDR3 spells CSVKREANEKLFF. In DNA, the CDR3 is TGCAGCGTGAAGCGAGAGGCTAATGAAAAACTGTTTTTT.

This clonotype has a count of ten or more. The gene calls are TRBV7-9 and TRBJ2-1; a weak D match, TRBD2 (5 bases). Trimming shortened V by 2 bases and J by 5 bases, and 7 bases separated the two germline ends. The CDR3 contains 13 residues. Germline V gene lookup returns CDR1 SEHNR and CDR2 FQNEAQ (reference sequence). In nucleotides, the CDR3 is TGTGCCAGCAGCTTATTGAGGGACAATGAGCAGTTCTTC. It specifies CASSLLRDNEQFF.

At least ten counts were recorded for this clonotype. This chain joins TRBV10-3 and TRBJ2-3; no clear D. The CDR3 runs to 14 residues. Trimming stripped 7 bases from V and 2 bases from J, with 13 bases between. Germline V gives CDR1 ENHRY, CDR2 SYGVKD. For the CDR3, the DNA is TGTGCCATCATGACCAGCGATCCCACAGATACGCAGTATTTT. It codes for CAIMTSDPTDTQYF.